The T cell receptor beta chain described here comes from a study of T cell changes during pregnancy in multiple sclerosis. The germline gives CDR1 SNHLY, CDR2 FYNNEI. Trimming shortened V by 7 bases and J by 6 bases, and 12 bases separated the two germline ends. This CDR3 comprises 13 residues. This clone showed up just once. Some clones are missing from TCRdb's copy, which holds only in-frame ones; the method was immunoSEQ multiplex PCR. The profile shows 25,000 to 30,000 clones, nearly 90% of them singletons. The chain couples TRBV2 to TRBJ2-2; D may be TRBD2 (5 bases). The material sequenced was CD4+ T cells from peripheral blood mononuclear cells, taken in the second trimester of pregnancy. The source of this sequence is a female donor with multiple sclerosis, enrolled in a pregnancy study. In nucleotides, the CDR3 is TGTGCCAGCAACCTACTAGTGTCCGGGGAGCTGTTTTTT. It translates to CASNLLVSGELFF.